This entry concerns a single T cell receptor (beta chain). The antigen remains unidentified. The data originate from a study of response to subunit inactivated influenza vaccine. Study results and caveats: T cells newly recruited by each seasonal influenza vaccination are few, the authors suggested.

A single record per CDR3 protein comes from TCRdb applying MiXCR to the RT-PCR reads. Of about 150,000 distinct CDR3 sequences listed, about 11% are singletons. The V gene lost 1 base and the J gene lost 8 bases, with 2 bases spanning the gap. The CDR3 is 10 amino acids. Germline-derived CDR1 and CDR2 are SEHNR and FQNEAQ (reference sequence). Sample: CD8+ T cells sorted from PBMCs, taken around 25 months after vaccination. The rearrangement uses TRBV7-9 and TRBJ1-2; the D is unclear. The receptor's source is a man between 45 and 75 years old who received an inactivated influenza vaccine. Written as DNA, the CDR3 is TGTGCCAGCAGCTTAGAAGGCTACACCTTC. Translation gives CASSLEGYTF.